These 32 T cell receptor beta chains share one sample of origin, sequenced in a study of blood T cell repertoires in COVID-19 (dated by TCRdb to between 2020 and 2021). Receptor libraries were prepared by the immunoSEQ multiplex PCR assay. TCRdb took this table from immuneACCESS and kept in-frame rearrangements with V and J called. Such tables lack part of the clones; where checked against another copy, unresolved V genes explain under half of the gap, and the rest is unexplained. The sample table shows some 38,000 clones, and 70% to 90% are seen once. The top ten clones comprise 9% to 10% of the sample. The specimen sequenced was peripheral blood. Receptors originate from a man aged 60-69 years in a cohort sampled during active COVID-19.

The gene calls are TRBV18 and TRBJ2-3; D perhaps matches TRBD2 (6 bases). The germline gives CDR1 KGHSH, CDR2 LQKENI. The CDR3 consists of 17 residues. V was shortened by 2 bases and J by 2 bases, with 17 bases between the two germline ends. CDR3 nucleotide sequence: TGTGCCAGCTCACCAAGAGGGCGGGGCCCCTTCACAGATACGCAGTATTTT. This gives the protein CASSPRGRGPFTDTQYF.

DNA for the CDR3: TGTGCCAGCAGCCGACCGGGACAGGGTGGATACGAGCAGTACTTC. As protein: CASSRPGQGGYEQYF. This sequence joins TRBV2 and TRBJ2-7, with 9 bases matching TRBD1. The J segment lost 4 bases and the V segment lost 6 bases, leaving 10 bases of the junction unmatched. This CDR3 is 15 amino acids long. CDR1 and CDR2 from the germline V gene are SNHLY and FYNNEI.

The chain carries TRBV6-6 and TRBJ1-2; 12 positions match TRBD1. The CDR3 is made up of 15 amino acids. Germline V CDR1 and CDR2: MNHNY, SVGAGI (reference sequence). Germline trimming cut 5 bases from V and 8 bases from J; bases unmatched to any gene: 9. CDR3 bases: TGTGCCAGCAGTGCCCCGGGACAGGGGGCTGAGGGCTACACCTTC. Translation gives CASSAPGQGAEGYTF.

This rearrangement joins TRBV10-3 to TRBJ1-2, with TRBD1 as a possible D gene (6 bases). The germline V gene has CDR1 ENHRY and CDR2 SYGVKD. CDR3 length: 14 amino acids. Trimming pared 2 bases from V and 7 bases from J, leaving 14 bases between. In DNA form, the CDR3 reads TGTGCCATCAGTGAGACAGGGTCAGATCTTGGCTACACCTTC. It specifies CAISETGSDLGYTF.

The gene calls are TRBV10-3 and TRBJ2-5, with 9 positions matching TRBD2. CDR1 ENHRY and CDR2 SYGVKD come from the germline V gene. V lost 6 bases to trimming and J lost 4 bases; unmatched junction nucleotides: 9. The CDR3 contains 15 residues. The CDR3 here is CAIRGNSGGSETQYF. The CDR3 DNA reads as TGTGCCATCAGAGGAAATAGCGGGGGCTCAGAGACCCAGTACTTC.

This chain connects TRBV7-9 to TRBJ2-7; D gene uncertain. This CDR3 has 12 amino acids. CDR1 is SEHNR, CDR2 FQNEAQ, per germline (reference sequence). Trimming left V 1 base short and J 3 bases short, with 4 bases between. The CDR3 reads CASSLGSYEQYF. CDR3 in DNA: TGTGCCAGCAGCTTAGGCAGCTACGAGCAGTACTTC.

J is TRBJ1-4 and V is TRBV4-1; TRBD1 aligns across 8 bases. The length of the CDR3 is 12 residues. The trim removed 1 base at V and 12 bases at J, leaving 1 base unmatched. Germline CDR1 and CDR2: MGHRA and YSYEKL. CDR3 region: CASSQGDRQLFF. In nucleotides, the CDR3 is TGCGCCAGCAGCCAAGGGGACAGGCAACTGTTTTTT.

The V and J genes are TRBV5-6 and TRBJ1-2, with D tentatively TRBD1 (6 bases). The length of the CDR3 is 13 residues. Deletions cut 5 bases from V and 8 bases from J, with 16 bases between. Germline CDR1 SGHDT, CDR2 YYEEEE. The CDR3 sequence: CASSTGTSLGYTF. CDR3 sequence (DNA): TGTGCCAGCAGTACCGGGACATCATTGGGCTACACCTTC.

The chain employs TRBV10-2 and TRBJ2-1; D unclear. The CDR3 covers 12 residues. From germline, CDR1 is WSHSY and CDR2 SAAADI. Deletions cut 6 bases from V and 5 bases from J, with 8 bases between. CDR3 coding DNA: TGCGCCAGCAGAGCCGCGGACAATGAGCAGTTCTTC. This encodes CASRAADNEQFF.

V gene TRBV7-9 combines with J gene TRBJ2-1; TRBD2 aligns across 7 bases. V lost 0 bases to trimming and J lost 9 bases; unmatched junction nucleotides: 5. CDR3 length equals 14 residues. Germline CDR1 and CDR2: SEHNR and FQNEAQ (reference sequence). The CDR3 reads CASSLASGAGEQFF. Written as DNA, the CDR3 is TGTGCCAGCAGCTTAGCAAGCGGGGCAGGTGAGCAGTTCTTC.

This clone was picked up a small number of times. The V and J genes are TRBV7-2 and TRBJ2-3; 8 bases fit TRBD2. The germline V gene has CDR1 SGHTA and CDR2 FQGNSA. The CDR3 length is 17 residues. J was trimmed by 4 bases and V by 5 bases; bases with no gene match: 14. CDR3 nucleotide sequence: TGTGCCAGCAGCGACCAGGGTTGGGCGGGGGGCGCAGATACGCAGTATTTT. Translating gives CASSDQGWAGGADTQYF.

CDR3 loop: CASSYGQGWGHGYTF. The CDR3 nucleotides are TGTGCCAGTAGTTACGGACAGGGGTGGGGACATGGCTACACCTTC. The V call is TRBV19, the J call TRBJ1-2; 9 nucleotides line up with TRBD1. This CDR3 region has 15 residues. Germline loops: CDR1 LNHDA, CDR2 SQIVND (reference sequence). The V gene end was trimmed by 5 bases and the J gene end by 6 bases; junction bases not matched to a gene: 10. Full variable domain (remainder filled in from reference TRBV19 and TRBJ1-2): DGGITQSPKYLFRKEGQNVTLSCEQNLNHDAMYWYRQDPGQGLRLIYYSQIVNDFQKGDIAEGYSVSREKKESFPLTVTSAQKNPTAFYLCASSYGQGWGHGYTFGSGTRLTVV.

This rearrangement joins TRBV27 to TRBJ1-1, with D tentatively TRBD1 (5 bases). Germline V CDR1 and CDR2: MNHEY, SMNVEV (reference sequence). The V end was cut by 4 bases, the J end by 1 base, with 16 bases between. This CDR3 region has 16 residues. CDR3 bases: TGTGCCAGCAGTTCTACCCCAACAGGAAGGAACACTGAAGCTTTCTTT. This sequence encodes CASSSTPTGRNTEAFF.

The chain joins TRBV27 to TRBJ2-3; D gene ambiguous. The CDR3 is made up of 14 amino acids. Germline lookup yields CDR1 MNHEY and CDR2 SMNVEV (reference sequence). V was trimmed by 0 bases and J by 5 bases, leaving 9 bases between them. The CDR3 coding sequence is TGTGCCAGCAGTTTATCACTTCCCGGAGATACGCAGTATTTT. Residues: CASSLSLPGDTQYF.

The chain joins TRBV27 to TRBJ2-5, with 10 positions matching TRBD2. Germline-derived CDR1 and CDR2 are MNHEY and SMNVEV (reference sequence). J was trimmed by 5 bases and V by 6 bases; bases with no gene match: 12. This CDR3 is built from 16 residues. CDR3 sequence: CASSGTSVNRGETQYF. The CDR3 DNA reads TGTGCCAGCAGCGGGACTAGCGTAAACCGAGGGGAGACCCAGTACTTC.

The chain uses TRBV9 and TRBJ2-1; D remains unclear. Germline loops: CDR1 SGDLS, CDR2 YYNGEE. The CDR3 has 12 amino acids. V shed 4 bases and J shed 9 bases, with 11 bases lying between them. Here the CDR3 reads CASSSSEVEQFF. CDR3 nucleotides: TGTGCCAGCAGCTCCAGCGAGGTTGAGCAGTTCTTC.

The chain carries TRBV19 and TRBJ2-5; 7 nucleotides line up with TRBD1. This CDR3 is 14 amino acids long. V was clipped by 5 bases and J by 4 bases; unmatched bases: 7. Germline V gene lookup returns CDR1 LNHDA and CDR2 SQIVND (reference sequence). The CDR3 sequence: CASSSTGVGETQYF. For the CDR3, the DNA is TGTGCCAGTAGTTCTACAGGGGTTGGAGAGACCCAGTACTTC.

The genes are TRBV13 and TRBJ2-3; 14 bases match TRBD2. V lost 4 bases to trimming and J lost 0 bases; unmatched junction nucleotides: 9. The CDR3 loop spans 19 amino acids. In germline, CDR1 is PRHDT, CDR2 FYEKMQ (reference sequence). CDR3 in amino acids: CASSSGLAGVTASTDTQYF. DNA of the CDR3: TGTGCCAGCAGCTCGGGACTAGCGGGAGTGACAGCTAGCACAGATACGCAGTATTTT.

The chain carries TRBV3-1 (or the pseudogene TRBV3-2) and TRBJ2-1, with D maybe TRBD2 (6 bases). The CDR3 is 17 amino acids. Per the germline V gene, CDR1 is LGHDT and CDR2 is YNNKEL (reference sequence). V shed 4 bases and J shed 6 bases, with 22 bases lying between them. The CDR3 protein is CASSPRLLARDPNEQFF. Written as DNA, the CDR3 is TGTGCCAGCAGCCCCCGGTTGCTAGCGCGGGATCCCAATGAGCAGTTCTTC.

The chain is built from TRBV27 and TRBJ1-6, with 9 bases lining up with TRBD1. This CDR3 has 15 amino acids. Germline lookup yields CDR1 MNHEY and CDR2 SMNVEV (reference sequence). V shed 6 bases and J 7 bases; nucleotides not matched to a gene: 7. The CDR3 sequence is CASSPGTGSNSPLHF. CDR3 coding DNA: TGTGCCAGCAGCCCCGGGACAGGGAGCAATTCACCCCTCCACTTT.

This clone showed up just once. DNA of the CDR3: TGTGCCAGCAGTTTACTCTCCGAGCAGTACTTC. It codes for CASSLLSEQYF. The chain recombines TRBV28 with TRBJ2-7; D uncertain. There are 11 residues in the CDR3. Germline-derived CDR1 and CDR2 are MDHEN and SYDVKM. Trimming removed 2 bases at V and 6 bases at J, with 5 bases between.

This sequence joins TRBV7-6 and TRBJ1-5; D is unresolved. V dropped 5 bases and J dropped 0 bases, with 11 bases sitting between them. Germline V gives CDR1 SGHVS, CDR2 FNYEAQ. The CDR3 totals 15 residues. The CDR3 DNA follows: TGTGCCAGCAGCCCTTCCGGGGATAGCAATCAGCCCCAGCATTTT. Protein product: CASSPSGDSNQPQHF. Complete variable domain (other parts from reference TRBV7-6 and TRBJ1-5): GAGVSQSPRYKVTKRGQDVALRCDPISGHVSLYWYRQALGQGPEFLTYFNYEAQQDKSGLPNDRFSAERPEGSISTLTIQRTEQRDSAMYRCASSPSGDSNQPQHFGDGTRLSIL.

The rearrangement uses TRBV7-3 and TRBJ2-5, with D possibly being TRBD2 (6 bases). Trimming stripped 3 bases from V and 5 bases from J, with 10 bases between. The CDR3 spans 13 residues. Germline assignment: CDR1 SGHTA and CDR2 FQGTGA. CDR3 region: CASSFGGAETQYF. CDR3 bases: TGTGCCAGCAGCTTCGGGGGAGCGGAGACCCAGTACTTC.

The CDR3 sequence: CASREGEWSYEQYF. The CDR3 DNA follows: TGTGCCAGCCGCGAGGGGGAGTGGAGCTACGAGCAGTACTTC. This chain joins TRBV6-5 and TRBJ2-7, with TRBD1 as a possible D gene (6 bases). Germline V gene lookup returns CDR1 MNHEY and CDR2 SVGAGI. This CDR3 has 14 amino acids. The V end lost 8 bases, the J end lost 3 bases, and 17 bases lay between the germline ends.

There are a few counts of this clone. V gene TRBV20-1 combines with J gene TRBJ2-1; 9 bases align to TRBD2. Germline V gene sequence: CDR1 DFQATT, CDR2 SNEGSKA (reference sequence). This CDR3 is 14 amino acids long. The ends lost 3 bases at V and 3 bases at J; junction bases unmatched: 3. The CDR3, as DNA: TGCAGTGCTAGTAGCGGGAGAGGCTACAATGAGCAGTTCTTC. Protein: CSASSGRGYNEQFF.

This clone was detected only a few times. The CDR3 loop reads CSVQQGNEQFF. CDR3 sequence (DNA): TGCAGCGTGCAACAGGGGAATGAGCAGTTCTTC. The chain joins TRBV29-1 to TRBJ2-1, with 7 nucleotides matching TRBD1. CDR1 is SQVTM, CDR2 ANQGSEA, per germline. There are 11 residues in the CDR3. V dropped 6 bases and J dropped 7; count of bases not matched to a gene: 3.

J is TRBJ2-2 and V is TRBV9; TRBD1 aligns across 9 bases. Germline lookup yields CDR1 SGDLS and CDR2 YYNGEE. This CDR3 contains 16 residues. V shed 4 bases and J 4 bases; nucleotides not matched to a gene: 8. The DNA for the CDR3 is TGTGCCAGCAGCCTCTCGTCGGACAGGGGCACCGGGGAGCTGTTTTTT. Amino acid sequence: CASSLSSDRGTGELFF.

This CDR3 reads CASSQQGAYGYTF. CDR3 DNA sequence: TGCGCCAGCAGCCAACAGGGGGCGTATGGCTACACCTTC. V is TRBV5-1 and J is TRBJ1-2; TRBD1 aligns across 9 bases. In germline, CDR1 is SGHRS, CDR2 YFSETQ. The V and J ends lost 4 bases and 5 bases, in that order; junction bases with no gene match: 3. This CDR3 region has 13 residues.

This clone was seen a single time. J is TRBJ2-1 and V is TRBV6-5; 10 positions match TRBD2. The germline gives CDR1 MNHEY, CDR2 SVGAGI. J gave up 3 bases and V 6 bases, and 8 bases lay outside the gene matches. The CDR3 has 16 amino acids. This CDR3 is CASSYLAGALYNEQFF. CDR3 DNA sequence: TGTGCCAGCAGCTACCTAGCGGGAGCGCTCTACAATGAGCAGTTCTTC.

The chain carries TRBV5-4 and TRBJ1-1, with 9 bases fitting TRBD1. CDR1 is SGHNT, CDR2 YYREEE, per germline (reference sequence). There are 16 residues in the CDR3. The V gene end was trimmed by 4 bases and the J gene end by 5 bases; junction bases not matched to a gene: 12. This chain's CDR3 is CASSLTPTGGLTEAFF. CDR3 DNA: TGTGCCAGCAGCCTAACTCCGACAGGGGGTCTGACTGAAGCTTTCTTT.

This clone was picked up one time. CDR3 protein: CASSRPAEGTDTQYF. The CDR3 DNA reads TGTGCCAGCAGTAGGCCAGCGGAGGGCACAGATACGCAGTATTTT. V is TRBV6-5 and J is TRBJ2-3, with D possibly matching TRBD2 (5 bases). Trimming took 5 bases from V and 1 from J, leaving 13 bases between them. Germline CDR1 reads MNHEY; CDR2 reads SVGAGI. The CDR3 runs 15 residues.

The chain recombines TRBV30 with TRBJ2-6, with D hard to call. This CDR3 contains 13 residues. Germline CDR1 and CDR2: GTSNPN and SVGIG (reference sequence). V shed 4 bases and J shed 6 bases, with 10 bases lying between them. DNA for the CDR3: TGTGCCTGGACGACACCTGAGGCCAACGTCCTGACTTTC. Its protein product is CAWTTPEANVLTF.